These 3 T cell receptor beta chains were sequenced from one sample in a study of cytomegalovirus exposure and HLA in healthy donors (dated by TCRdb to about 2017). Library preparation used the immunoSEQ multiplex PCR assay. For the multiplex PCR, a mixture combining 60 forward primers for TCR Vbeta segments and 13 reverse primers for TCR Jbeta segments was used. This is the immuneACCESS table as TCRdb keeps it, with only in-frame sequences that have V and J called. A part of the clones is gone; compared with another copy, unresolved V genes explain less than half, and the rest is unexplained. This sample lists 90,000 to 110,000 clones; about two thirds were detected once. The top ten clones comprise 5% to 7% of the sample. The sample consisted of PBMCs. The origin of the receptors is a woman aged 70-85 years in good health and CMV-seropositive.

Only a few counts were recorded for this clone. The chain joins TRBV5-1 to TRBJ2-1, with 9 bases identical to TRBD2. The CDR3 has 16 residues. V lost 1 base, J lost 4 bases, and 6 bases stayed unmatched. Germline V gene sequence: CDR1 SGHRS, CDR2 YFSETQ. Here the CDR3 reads CASSLQETSGYNEQFF. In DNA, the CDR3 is TGCGCCAGCAGCTTGCAGGAGACTAGCGGTTACAATGAGCAGTTCTTC.

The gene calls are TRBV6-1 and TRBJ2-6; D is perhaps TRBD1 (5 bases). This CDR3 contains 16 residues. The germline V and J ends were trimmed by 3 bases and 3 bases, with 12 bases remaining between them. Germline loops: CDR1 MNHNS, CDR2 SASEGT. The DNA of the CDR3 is TGTGCCAGCAGTGATCAGGGTAGAGGTGGGGCCAACGTCCTGACTTTC. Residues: CASSDQGRGGANVLTF.

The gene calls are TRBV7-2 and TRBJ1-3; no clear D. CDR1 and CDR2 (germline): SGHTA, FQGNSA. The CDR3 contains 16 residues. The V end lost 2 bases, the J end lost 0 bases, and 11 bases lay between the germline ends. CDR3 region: CASSLIQTPSGNTIYF. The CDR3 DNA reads TGTGCCAGCAGCTTAATCCAGACTCCCTCTGGAAACACCATATATTTT.